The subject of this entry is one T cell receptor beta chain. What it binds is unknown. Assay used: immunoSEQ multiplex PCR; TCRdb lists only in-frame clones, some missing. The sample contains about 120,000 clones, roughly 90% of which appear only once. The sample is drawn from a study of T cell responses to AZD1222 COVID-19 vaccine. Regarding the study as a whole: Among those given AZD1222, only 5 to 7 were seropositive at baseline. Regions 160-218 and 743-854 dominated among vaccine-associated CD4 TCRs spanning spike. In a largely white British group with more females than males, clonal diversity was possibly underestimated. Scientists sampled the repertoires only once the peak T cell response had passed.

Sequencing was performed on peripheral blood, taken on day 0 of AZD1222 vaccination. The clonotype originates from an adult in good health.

Written as DNA, the CDR3 is TGTGCCAGCAGCCCCAGGCTAGGGGGACAGAGGGCTGAAGCTTTCTTT. Its protein is CASSPRLGGQRAEAFF. This sequence joins TRBV21-1 and TRBJ1-1; TRBD1, the D gene given by the table, was not confirmed from the DNA. TRBV21-1 corresponds to a pseudogene. This CDR3 comprises 16 residues.